Following are 20 T cell receptor beta chains from one sample sequenced in a study of a mutant IDH1 vaccine in newly diagnosed glioma. The sample's time point: baseline, week 1 (first vaccination visit). Treatment reported: pre-vaccination baseline after standard-of-care therapy. Using immunoSEQ multiplex PCR, the repertoire was profiled, and TCRdb retains in-frame clones only, with some absent. The sample lists 23,000 or so clones, roughly 93% seen once, with approximately 1.1% in the top ten. The sequencing used PBMCs, collected from a glioma patient treated with radiotherapy, temozolomide or both. The receptors here all came from a man between 35 and 55 years old with glioma.

The V and J genes are TRBV2 and TRBJ1-5; D gene unclear. Trimming pared 6 bases from V and 6 bases from J, leaving 6 bases between. Germline lookup yields CDR1 SNHLY and CDR2 FYNNEI. There are 11 residues in the CDR3. CDR3 residues: CASRLGQPQHF. CDR3 in DNA: TGTGCCAGCAGACTTGGTCAGCCCCAGCATTTT.

This clone was seen a single time. The CDR3, as DNA: TGTGCCAGCAGCTTATTCTCGGGACGGGGACGCAATCAGCCCCAGCATTTT. Amino acid sequence: CASSLFSGRGRNQPQHF. The V call is TRBV7-2, the J call TRBJ1-5; the D gene is possibly TRBD1 (5 bases). With 2 bases removed from V and 2 bases from J, the gap between germline ends came to 16 bases. The CDR3 is 17 amino acids. CDR1 is SGHTA and CDR2 is FQGNSA in the germline V gene.

V is TRBV11-1 and J is TRBJ2-2; D is unresolved. V shed 1 base and J shed 6 bases, with 9 bases lying between them. CDR1 and CDR2 (germline): SGHAT, FQDESV (reference sequence). The CDR3 runs to 14 residues. CDR3 bases: TGTGCCAGCAGCTTAGTAGGAAGACCCGGGGAGCTGTTTTTT. This encodes CASSLVGRPGELFF.

The chain joins TRBV15 to TRBJ1-2, with D possibly TRBD1 on 5 matching bases. Trimming took off 3 bases at V and 5 bases at J, with 10 bases between the two ends. This CDR3 is 13 amino acids long. Germline CDR1 reads LNHNV; CDR2 reads YYDKDF (reference sequence). The chain's CDR3 is CATSSGGEYGYTF. For the CDR3, the DNA is TGTGCCACCAGCAGTGGGGGGGAGTATGGCTACACCTTC.

The genes are TRBV11-2 and TRBJ1-4; no definite D call. Per the germline V gene, CDR1 is SGHAT and CDR2 is FQNNGV. V lost 5 bases, J lost 7 bases, and 20 bases lay in between. The CDR3 spans 16 residues. This CDR3 is CASSPIEGTIFEKLFF. The CDR3 region has the DNA TGTGCCAGCAGCCCAATAGAGGGAACAATCTTTGAAAAACTGTTTTTT.

The V call is TRBV5-6, the J call TRBJ2-4; tentatively, D is TRBD1 (6 bases). This CDR3 is 17 amino acids long. Germline CDR1 SGHDT, CDR2 YYEEEE. V gave up 4 bases and J gave up 4 bases, with 21 bases separating them. Written as DNA, the CDR3 is TGTGCCAGCAGCATCGGACAGATCGGGTGGCGAAAAAACATTCAGTACTTC. This codes for CASSIGQIGWRKNIQYF.

The chain links TRBV7-2 to TRBJ1-4; 8 bases match TRBD1. Germline CDR1 reads SGHTA; CDR2 reads FQGNSA. CDR3 size: 15 residues. V lost 5 bases, J lost 6 bases, and 8 bases stayed unmatched. Here the CDR3 DNA reads TGTGCCAGCAGCAGACAGGGGAGCCACGATGAAAAACTGTTTTTT. Translation gives CASSRQGSHDEKLFF.

The J gene is TRBJ2-5, the V gene TRBV5-1, with 8 nucleotides matching TRBD2. The CDR3 has 15 residues. The V gene end was trimmed by 4 bases and the J gene end by 2 bases; junction bases not matched to a gene: 7. CDR1 and CDR2 (germline): SGHRS, YFSETQ. The CDR3 sequence is CASSPRAGGQETQYF. In DNA form, the CDR3 reads TGCGCCAGCAGCCCACGGGCGGGGGGACAAGAGACCCAGTACTTC.

The V gene is TRBV27, the J gene TRBJ2-7; 7 nucleotides agree with TRBD2. Trimming removed 5 bases from V and 2 bases from J; junction bases left unmatched: 12. The germline CDR1 and CDR2 sequences are MNHEY and SMNVEV (reference sequence). There are 16 residues in the CDR3. The CDR3 region has the DNA TGTGCCAGCAGTCCCTCGGTTGGGGAGGGCACCTACGAGCAGTACTTC. Its protein product is CASSPSVGEGTYEQYF.

CDR3 nucleotide sequence: TGTGCCAGCAGCGTGGGGGGTGGCACCGGGGAGCTGTTTTTT. The encoded protein is CASSVGGGTGELFF. The V and J genes are TRBV9 and TRBJ2-2; the D gene is possibly TRBD2 (6 bases). The germline V and J ends were trimmed by 2 bases and 4 bases, with 9 bases remaining between them. This CDR3 region has 14 residues. Germline CDR1 reads SGDLS; CDR2 reads YYNGEE.

The genes are TRBV6-1 and TRBJ2-5; 7 nucleotides align to TRBD1. V was pared by 0 bases and J by 7 bases, with 14 bases of the junction left unmatched. There are 17 residues in the CDR3. Germline CDR1 and CDR2: MNHNS and SASEGT. The CDR3 sequence is CASSEALGTAFKWTQYF. CDR3 coding DNA: TGTGCCAGCAGTGAAGCCTTGGGGACAGCGTTTAAGTGGACCCAGTACTTC.

The DNA for the CDR3 is TGTGCCAGCAGCTGGGGGGGGATCCCAGATACGCAGTATTTT. Translation gives CASSWGGIPDTQYF. The chain links TRBV5-8 to TRBJ2-3, with TRBD2 matching 7 bases. V trimming: 3 bases; J trimming: 4 bases; junction bases outside the gene matches: 5. Germline CDR1 SGHTS, CDR2 YDEGEE. CDR3 length equals 14 residues.

The chain couples TRBV4-1 to TRBJ2-1; D remains ambiguous. The germline V and J ends were trimmed by 0 bases and 7 bases, with 10 bases remaining between them. CDR3 length: 14 amino acids. The germline gives CDR1 MGHRA, CDR2 YSYEKL. The CDR3 sequence is CASSQDFSMNEQFF. DNA of the CDR3: TGCGCCAGCAGCCAAGATTTTAGCATGAATGAGCAGTTCTTC.

J is TRBJ2-3 and V is TRBV5-1, with 9 bases identical to TRBD1. V was clipped by 3 bases and J by 0 bases; unmatched bases: 5. This CDR3 comprises 16 residues. Germline V gene lookup returns CDR1 SGHRS and CDR2 YFSETQ. The CDR3 region has the DNA TGCGCCAGCAGCTCCGGAGACAGGGGGAGCACAGATACGCAGTATTTT. This encodes CASSSGDRGSTDTQYF.

This clone was found once. V gene TRBV9 combines with J gene TRBJ1-3, with TRBD1 matching over 7 bases. The CDR3 is made up of 16 amino acids. Germline lookup yields CDR1 SGDLS and CDR2 YYNGEE. Unmatched junction bases numbered 6, after V lost 0 bases and J lost 3 bases. CDR3 nucleotides: TGTGCCAGCAGCGTAGCTGCACAGGGGCGTGGAAACACCATATATTTT. Amino acids: CASSVAAQGRGNTIYF.

Only one count was recorded for this clone. V is TRBV5-1 and J is TRBJ2-1, with TRBD2 matching 10 bases. The J segment lost 8 bases and the V segment lost 3 bases, leaving 5 bases of the junction unmatched. This CDR3 has 14 residues. CDR1 and CDR2 from the germline V gene are SGHRS and YFSETQ. Here the CDR3 DNA reads TGCGCCAGCAGCTCTCTAGCGGGGGAGGATGAGCAGTTCTTC. This translates into CASSSLAGEDEQFF.

The chain links TRBV11-2 to TRBJ2-3; 13 positions agree with TRBD2. Germline CDR1 is SGHAT and CDR2 is FQNNGV. This CDR3 is 18 amino acids long. J gave up 0 bases and V 5 bases, and 8 bases lay outside the gene matches. CDR3 DNA: TGTGCCAGCAGCGCCGGAGGGACTAGCGGGATCAGCACAGATACGCAGTATTTT. Residues: CASSAGGTSGISTDTQYF.

The rearrangement links TRBV6-6 to TRBJ1-1; tentative D call: TRBD1 (5 bases). CDR1 and CDR2 from the germline V gene are MNHNY and SVGAGI (reference sequence). The V end was cut by 6 bases, the J end by 7 bases, with 12 bases between. The CDR3 consists of 12 residues. The CDR3: CASRQEEVEAFF. The DNA for the CDR3 is TGTGCCAGCAGACAGGAGGAGGTTGAAGCTTTCTTT.

V usage is TRBV5-5 and J usage is TRBJ2-1; 11 bases line up with TRBD2. CDR3 size: 15 residues. V was pared by 4 bases and J by 7 bases, with 7 bases of the junction left unmatched. Germline V gene sequence: CDR1 SGHKS, CDR2 YYEKEE (reference sequence). The CDR3 sequence: CASSRSGREENEQFF. For the CDR3, the DNA is TGTGCCAGCAGCCGTAGCGGGAGGGAGGAGAATGAGCAGTTCTTC. Supplemented by reference TRBV5-5 and TRBJ2-1, the full variable domain reads DAGVTQSPTHLIKTRGQQVTLRCSPISGHKSVSWYQQVLGQGPQFIFQYYEKEERGRGNFPDRFSARQFPNYSSELNVNALLLGDSALYLCASSRSGREENEQFFGPGTRLTVL.

The genes are TRBV7-8 and TRBJ1-5; D is ambiguous. Germline V gives CDR1 SGHVS, CDR2 FQNEAQ. Trimming removed 4 bases from V and 1 base from J, with 11 bases in between. CDR3 size: 15 residues. CDR3: CASSSFGLSNQPQHF. The CDR3 DNA reads as TGTGCCAGCAGCTCCTTTGGGTTAAGCAATCAGCCCCAGCATTTT.